This is a list of T cell receptor beta chains from one sample in a study of T cell repertoires in cytomegalovirus infection. MiXCR, run by TCRdb on the reads, gives a single entry per CDR3 protein. The sample lists approximately 250,000 distinct CDR3 sequences; roughly 9.1% were seen once. The sequencing input was PBMCs. Receptors originate from a human donor in good health (CMV status not recorded). Some clones in this sample may be carry-over from other donors' samples. Each CDR3 is given with its conserved first and last residue. Fields, in order: D gene, J gene, clone size, V gene, CDR3 protein, CDR3 DNA. D genes are given only for firm matches. Clone sizes are given selectively: once, few, many, or a class where the clone is expanded.

NA	TRBJ1-5	NA	TRBV19	CASRARSDQPQHF	TGTGCCAGTAGGGCCCGGAGTGATCAGCCCCAGCATTTT
TRBD1	TRBJ1-2	NA	TRBV5-1	CASSTTGTAFNYGYTF	TGCGCCAGCAGCACTACCGGGACAGCCTTTAACTATGGCTACACCTTC
NA	TRBJ1-6	many	TRBV5-1	CASSVTGGNSPLHF	TGCGCCAGCAGCGTGACAGGAGGTAATTCACCCCTCCACTTT
NA	TRBJ1-5	many	TRBV6-2/TRBV6-3	CASSQRGYSNQPQHF	TGTGCCAGCAGCCAACGTGGCTATAGCAATCAGCCCCAGCATTTT
NA	TRBJ1-2	many	TRBV19	CASNRGAGGYTF	TGTGCCAGCAACCGGGGCGCGGGTGGCTACACCTTC
NA	TRBJ1-4	many	TRBV11-2	CASSFHPTNEKLFF	TGTGCCAGCAGCTTCCACCCTACCAATGAAAAACTGTTTTTT
NA	TRBJ2-7	many	TRBV20-1	CSARSSRRVVAEQYF	TGCAGTGCTAGGAGTAGCAGGCGGGTTGTGGCGGAGCAGTACTTC
NA	TRBJ2-5	many	TRBV3-1	CASLPRMGGVETQYF	TGTGCCAGCCTCCCACGGATGGGGGGCGTGGAGACCCAGTACTTC
NA	TRBJ2-7	NA	TRBV14	CASSLNVVYEQYF	TGTGCCAGCAGCCTAAACGTCGTCTACGAGCAGTACTTC
TRBD1	TRBJ1-1	many	TRBV7-2	CASSLVRGAEAFF	TGTGCCAGCAGCCTCGTCAGGGGGGCTGAAGCTTTCTTT